This T cell receptor (beta chain) was sequenced for a study of human T cells and chemical hapten exposure (dated by TCRdb to about 2021). In the study overall: For sensitization, 2% DPC in acetone was applied to a roughly 2 cm by roughly 2 cm area of upper inner arm skin. Throughout the study period of 20 to 30 weeks, patients also received therapeutic DPC doses to the scalp every week. Patch testing was done on the upper back using Finn chambers containing 0.01% DPC, and results were scored after 6 days according to International Contact Dermatitis Research Group standards. The patient cohort, mostly female, included alopecia areata with under or over 50% scalp involvement, alopecia totalis and alopecia universalis. Libraries were pooled for sequencing, and variation in per-sample TCR yields was attributed mainly to small differences in library volumes within the pool. In alopecia patients, the study followed how the peripheral blood TCR repertoire changed in vivo over primary and secondary sensitization to diphenylcyclopropenone (DPC), a hapten. Blood samples were taken from patients before sensitization (week 0) and at 2, 6 and about 24 weeks after DPC sensitization. Nearly 30 alopecia patients gave blood for TCR sequencing at one to four time points (pre-sensitization, 2, 6 and 24 weeks).

What the study reported, not specific to this receptor: Compared with pre-sensitization or healthy control sets, expanded TCRs formed significantly more large CDR3 similarity clusters, which is consistent with antigen-driven responses. DPC sensitization did not change how many TCRs were above 1 in 1000 frequency, and no evidence was found of alterations in global repertoire structure. Repeated subsampling changed both the strength of the expansion versus patch-test correlation and the threshold at which the correlation became significant. The number of PT1 expanded TCRs positively correlated with patch test score, significant at thresholds 8, 16 and 32 but not 4. All patients had alopecia, a presumed autoimmune disease, so their immune response might differ from that of healthy individuals.

The time point label, as the study defines it: pre-sensitization, week 0. The treatment or condition label here, explained by the study, means: therapeutic diphenylcyclopropenone sensitization with weekly scalp DPC. At every patch-test visit, the blood draw took place before the patch test was put on. To be eligible, patients had to be aged 18 to 70, diagnosed with alopecia and judged suitable for DPC therapy, while pregnant patients were excluded. Total RNA was isolated from unfractionated whole blood collected in Tempus Blood RNA tubes. Spanning cysteine to phenylalanine, the CDR3 consists of 16 amino acids. Only the CDR3 region is kept as DNA, spanning 48 bases read in frame from base 1. Reading the germline V gene gives CDR1 MNHEY and CDR2 SVGAGI. The germline V end is reduced by 6 bases and the J end by 2 bases; junction bases left unmatched: 10. Library preparation employed RACE. TCRdb shows the sequencer as NextSeq 500. Library preparation attached unique molecular identifiers to individual cDNA molecules for quantitative, reproducible TCR counting. For every blood RNA sample, sequencing covered both the TCR alpha and TCR beta chains. As for the authors' bioinformatics: A median of roughly 99,000 TCRs per sample was observed, with a range of 23,224 to 690,600. The Decombinator software suite was used to annotate V, J and CDR3 in the TCR reads. For the PS versus PT1 abundance plots, all samples were subsampled to the same number of TCRs (28,000). Expanded TCRs were defined as absent before sensitization and observed at least eight times at the 2-week time point. Starting from the raw public reads, TCRdb applied fastp trimming at Q25, assembled clones with MiXCR and retained in-frame beta chains. One record per CDR3 amino acid sequence lists the most common genes and DNA. These V and J calls derive from TCRdb rather than the authors' analysis. The sample data list around 200,000 distinct CDR3 sequences, and nearly 30% of these were observed just once. The ten top clones hold 2.9% of the sample.

This clonotype was picked up a small number of times. The antigen it binds to is not known. No base quality information exists; no much larger clone differs at one position. Sequenced here: whole blood, sampled in connection with sensitization to the hapten diphenylcyclopropenone (DPC). This sequence originates from a woman in her 30s with alopecia areata. Some clones in this sample may be carry-over from other donors' samples. The chain joins TRBV6-5 to TRBJ2-4, and TRBD1 matches 7 of the central bases. The bases are TGTGCCAGCAGGGAAACAGGGGCGTCGACCAAAAACATTCAGTACTTC. Translated, this is CASRETGASTKNIQYF.